This is a list of T cell receptor beta chains from one sample in a study of blood T cell repertoires in COVID-19. The table came from immunoSEQ multiplex PCR; TCRdb's copy has only in-frame clones and leaves some out. The sample holds about 29,000 clones; 84% are singletons and the top ten take 9% to 10%. Sequencing was carried out using peripheral blood. These receptors were taken from a man older than 75 with active COVID-19. Both conserved end residues are trimmed from each CDR3.

TRBJ1-1,TRBV5-1,ASSLALDSITEAF
TRBJ1-2,TRBV6-5,ASRAQTGNNYGYT
TRBJ1-1,TRBV3-1/TRBV3-2,ASSQVPSVNTEAF
TRBJ1-1,TRBV6-5,ASSKRQGRWTEAF
TRBJ1-1,TRBV5-4,ASSLEPMNTEAF
TRBJ1-4,TRBV5-1,ASSTGTGEKLF
TRBJ2-7,TRBV3-1/TRBV3-2,ASSQVSGTGGVEQY
TRBJ2-1,TRBV6-2/TRBV6-3,ASSSLRVAGGQVSNEQF
TRBJ2-3,TRBV6-5,ASSYRDRGLGDTQY
TRBJ2-5,TRBV15,ATSRAGVETQY
TRBJ1-3,TRBV18,ASSPSTPSSGNTIY
TRBJ2-2,TRBV11-1,ASSLAQVTGELF
TRBJ1-5,TRBV6-5,ASRAGNQPQH
TRBJ2-7,TRBV20-1,SATLDRQQY
TRBJ1-2,TRBV14,ASSPTRDRAKGGYGYT
TRBJ2-5,TRBV18,ASSPGRETQY
TRBJ2-1,TRBV3-1/TRBV3-2,ASSQGSSSHEQF
TRBJ1-3,TRBV5-1,ASREGTGGPGNTIY
TRBJ2-5,TRBV30,AWGGQIETQY
TRBJ1-2,TRBV7-9,ASSLGSTNYGYT
TRBJ1-4,TRBV4-1,ASSQGGMVLSNEKLF
TRBJ2-5,TRBV6-5,ASSTTGTAQETQY
TRBJ1-6,TRBV6-5,ASSFGTGGASTPLH
TRBJ2-1,TRBV2,ASSELLANEQF
TRBJ2-3,TRBV7-3,ASSSGYSGDTQY
TRBJ2-7,TRBV4-2,ASSQPPGLAAYEQY
TRBJ2-5,TRBV5-1,ASTNRGLQETQY
TRBJ2-5,TRBV6-5,ASRTGQPRETQY
TRBJ1-3,TRBV7-8,ASSLRGSDTIY